The entry that follows covers one TCR beta chain sequence. This entry is derived from a study of blood T cell repertoires in COVID-19. Turning to the study itself: The samples span acute and convalescent COVID-19 from the United States, Italy and Spain.

This CDR3 contains 15 residues. The V gene lost 0 bases and the J gene lost 7 bases, with 15 bases spanning the gap. In germline, CDR1 is MGHRA, CDR2 YSYEKL. In Seattle, patients joined the study during active infection and were tracked longitudinally. Original processing notes: How many nucleated cells were present was estimated from reference gene primer amplification. The table came from immunoSEQ multiplex PCR; TCRdb's copy has only in-frame clones and leaves some out. Clone size and the V and J calls come from that table; the DNA yielded D and trimming. The sample lists about 170,000 clones, 85% to 90% occurring once.

This TCR derives from a woman aged 55-75 years with COVID-19, enrolled during active disease. Sequencing input: peripheral blood. The chain links TRBV4-1 to TRBJ2-5; perhaps TRBD2 as D (5 bases). In DNA form, the CDR3 reads TGCGCCAGCAGCCAAGACGGGGTCCCCGCAAGGACCCAGTACTTC. This gives the protein CASSQDGVPARTQYF.